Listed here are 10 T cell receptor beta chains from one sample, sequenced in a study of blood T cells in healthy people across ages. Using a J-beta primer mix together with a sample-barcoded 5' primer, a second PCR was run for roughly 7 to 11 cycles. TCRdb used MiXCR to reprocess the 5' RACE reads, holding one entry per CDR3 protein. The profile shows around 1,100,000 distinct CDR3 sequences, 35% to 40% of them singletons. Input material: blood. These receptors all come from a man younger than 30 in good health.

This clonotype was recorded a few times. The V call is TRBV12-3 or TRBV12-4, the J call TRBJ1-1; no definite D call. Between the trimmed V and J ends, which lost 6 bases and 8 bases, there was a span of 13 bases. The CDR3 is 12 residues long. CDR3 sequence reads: CASSTLLNEAFF. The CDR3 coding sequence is TGTGCCAGCAGCACTCTTCTCAACGAAGCTTTCTTT.

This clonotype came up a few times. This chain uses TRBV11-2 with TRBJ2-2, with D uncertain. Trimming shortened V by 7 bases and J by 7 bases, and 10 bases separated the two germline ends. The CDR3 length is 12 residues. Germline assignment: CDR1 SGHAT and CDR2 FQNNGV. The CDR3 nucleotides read TGTGCCAGCACCCGCGAAGGCGGGGAGCTGTTTTTT. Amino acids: CASTREGGELFF. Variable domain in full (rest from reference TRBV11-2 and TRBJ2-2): EAGVAQSPRYKIIEKRQSVAFWCNPISGHATLYWYQQILGQGPKLLIQFQNNGVVDDSQLPKDRFSAERLKGVDSTLKIQPAKLEDSAVYLCASTREGGELFFGEGSRLTVL.

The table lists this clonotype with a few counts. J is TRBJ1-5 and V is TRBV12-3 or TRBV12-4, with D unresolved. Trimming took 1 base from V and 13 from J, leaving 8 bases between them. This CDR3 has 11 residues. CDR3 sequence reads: CASSLGQKQHF. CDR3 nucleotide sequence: TGTGCCAGCAGTTTAGGGCAGAAACAGCATTTT.

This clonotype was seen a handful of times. CDR3 nucleotides: TGTGCCAGTATGTACGCCTTCGGCTACACCTTC. Translation gives CASMYAFGYTF. The V and J genes are TRBV6-1 and TRBJ1-2; D is unresolved. The germline CDR1 and CDR2 sequences are MNHNS and SASEGT. V was trimmed by 9 bases and J by 8 bases, leaving 13 bases between them. The CDR3 has 11 residues.

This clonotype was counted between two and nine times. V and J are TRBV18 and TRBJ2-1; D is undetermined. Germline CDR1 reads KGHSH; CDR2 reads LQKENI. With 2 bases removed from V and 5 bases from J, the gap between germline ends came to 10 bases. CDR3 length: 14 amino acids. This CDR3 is CASSPETLDNEQFF. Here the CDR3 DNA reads TGTGCCAGCTCACCAGAGACACTTGACAATGAGCAGTTCTTC.

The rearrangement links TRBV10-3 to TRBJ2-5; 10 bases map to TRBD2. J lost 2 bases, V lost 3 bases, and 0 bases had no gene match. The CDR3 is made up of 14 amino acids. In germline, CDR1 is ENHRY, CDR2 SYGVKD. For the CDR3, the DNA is TGTGCCATCAGTGAAGCGGGGGGGCAAGAGACCCAGTACTTC. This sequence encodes CAISEAGGQETQYF.

The CDR3 reads CASSYIGRTYSYNEQFF. Here the CDR3 DNA reads TGTGCCAGCAGTTACATTGGTAGAACCTACTCCTACAATGAGCAGTTCTTC. The chain carries TRBV6-5 and TRBJ2-1; D unresolved. Germline values: CDR1 MNHEY, CDR2 SVGAGI. CDR3 size: 17 residues. V lost 2 bases, J lost 0 bases, and 14 bases lay in between.

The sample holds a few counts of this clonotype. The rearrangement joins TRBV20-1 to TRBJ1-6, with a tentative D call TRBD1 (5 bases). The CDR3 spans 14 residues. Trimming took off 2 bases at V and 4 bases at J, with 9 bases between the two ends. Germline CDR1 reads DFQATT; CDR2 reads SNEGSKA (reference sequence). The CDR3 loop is CSARSQGYNSPLHF. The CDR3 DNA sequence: TGCAGTGCTAGATCGCAGGGTTATAATTCACCCCTCCACTTT.

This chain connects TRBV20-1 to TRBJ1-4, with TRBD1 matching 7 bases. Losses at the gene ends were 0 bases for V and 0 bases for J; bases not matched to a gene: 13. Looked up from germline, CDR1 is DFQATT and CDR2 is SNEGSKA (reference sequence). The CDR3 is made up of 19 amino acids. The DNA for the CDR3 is TGCAGTGCTAGAGACCTCAGGGAGAACAGGGGTGCAACTAATGAAAAACTGTTTTTT. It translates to CSARDLRENRGATNEKLFF.

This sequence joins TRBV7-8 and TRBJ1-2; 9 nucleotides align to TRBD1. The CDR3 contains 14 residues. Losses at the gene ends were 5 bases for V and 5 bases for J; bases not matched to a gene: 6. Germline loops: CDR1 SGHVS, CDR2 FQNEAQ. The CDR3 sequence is CASSAPGTGYGYTF. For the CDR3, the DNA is TGTGCCAGCAGCGCTCCCGGGACAGGGTATGGCTACACCTTC.